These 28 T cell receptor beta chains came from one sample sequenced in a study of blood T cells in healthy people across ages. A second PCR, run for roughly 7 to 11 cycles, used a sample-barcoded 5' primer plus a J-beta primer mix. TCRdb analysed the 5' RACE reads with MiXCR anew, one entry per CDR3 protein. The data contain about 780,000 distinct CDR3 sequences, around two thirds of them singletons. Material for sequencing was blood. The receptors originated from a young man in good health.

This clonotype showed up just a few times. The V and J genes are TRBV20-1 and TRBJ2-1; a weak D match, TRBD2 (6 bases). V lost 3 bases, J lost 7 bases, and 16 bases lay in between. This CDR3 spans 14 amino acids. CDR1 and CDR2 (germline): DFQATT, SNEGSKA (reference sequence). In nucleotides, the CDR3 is TGCAGTGCTAGCCGGGCCCCAGGAGGGAATGAGCAGTTCTTC. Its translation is CSASRAPGGNEQFF.

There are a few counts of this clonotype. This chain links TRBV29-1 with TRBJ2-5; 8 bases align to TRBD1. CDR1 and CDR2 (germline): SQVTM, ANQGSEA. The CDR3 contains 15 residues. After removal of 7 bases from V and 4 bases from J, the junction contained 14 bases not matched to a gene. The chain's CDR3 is CSARTGSPGGETQYF. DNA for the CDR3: TGCAGCGCCAGGACAGGGTCCCCCGGAGGAGAGACCCAGTACTTC.

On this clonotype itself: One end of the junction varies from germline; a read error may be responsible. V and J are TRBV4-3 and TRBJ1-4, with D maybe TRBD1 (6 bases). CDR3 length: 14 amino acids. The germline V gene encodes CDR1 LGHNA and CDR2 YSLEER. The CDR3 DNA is TGCGCCAGCGGCCAAGGGCAGGGGAATGAAAAACTGTTTTTT. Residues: CASGQGQGNEKLFF.

Written as DNA, the CDR3 is TGTGCCAGCAGCGATAACAGGGAAGACTATGGCTACACCTTC. Amino acids: CASSDNREDYGYTF. The genes are TRBV9 and TRBJ1-2; D is perhaps TRBD1 (6 bases). Trimming took 3 bases from V and 3 from J, leaving 12 bases between them. The CDR3 loop spans 14 amino acids. The germline CDR1 and CDR2 sequences are SGDLS and YYNGEE.

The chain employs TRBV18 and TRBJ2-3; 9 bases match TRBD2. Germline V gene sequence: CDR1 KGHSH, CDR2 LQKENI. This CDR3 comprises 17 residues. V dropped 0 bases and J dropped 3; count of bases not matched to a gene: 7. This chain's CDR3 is CASSPPGSGGWTDTQYF. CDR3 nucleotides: TGTGCCAGCTCACCACCGGGTAGCGGGGGTTGGACAGATACGCAGTATTTT.

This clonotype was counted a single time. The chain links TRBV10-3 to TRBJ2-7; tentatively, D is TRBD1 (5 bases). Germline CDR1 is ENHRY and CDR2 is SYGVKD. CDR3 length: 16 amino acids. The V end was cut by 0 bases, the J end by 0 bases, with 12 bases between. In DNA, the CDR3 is TGTGCCATCAGTGAGTCAAGGGGCCAGATCTCCTACGAGCAGTACTTC. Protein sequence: CAISESRGQISYEQYF.

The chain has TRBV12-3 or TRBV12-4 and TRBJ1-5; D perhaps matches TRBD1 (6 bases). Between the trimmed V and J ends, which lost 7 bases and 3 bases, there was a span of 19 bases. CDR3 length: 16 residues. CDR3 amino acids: CASTRSAGGANQPQHF. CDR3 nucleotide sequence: TGTGCCAGCACTAGGTCGGCGGGGGGGGCCAATCAGCCCCAGCATTTT.

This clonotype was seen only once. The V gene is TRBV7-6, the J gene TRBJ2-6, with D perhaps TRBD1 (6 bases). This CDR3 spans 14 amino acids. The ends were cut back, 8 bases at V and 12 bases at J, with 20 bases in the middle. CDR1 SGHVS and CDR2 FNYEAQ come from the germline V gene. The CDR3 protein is CASGQRGSRSVLTF. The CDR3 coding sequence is TGTGCCAGCGGACAAAGGGGGTCACGAAGCGTCCTGACTTTC.

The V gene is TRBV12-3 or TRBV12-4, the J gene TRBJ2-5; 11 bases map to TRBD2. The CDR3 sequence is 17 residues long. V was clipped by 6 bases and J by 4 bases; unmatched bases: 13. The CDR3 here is CASSPLLAGAIGETQYF. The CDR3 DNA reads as TGTGCCAGCAGCCCCCTACTAGCGGGGGCTATAGGAGAGACCCAGTACTTC.

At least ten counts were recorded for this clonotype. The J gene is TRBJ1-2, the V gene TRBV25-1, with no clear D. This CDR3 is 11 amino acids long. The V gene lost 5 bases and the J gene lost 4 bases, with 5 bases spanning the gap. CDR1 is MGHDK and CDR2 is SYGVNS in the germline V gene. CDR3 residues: CASSPGYGYTF. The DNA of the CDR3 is TGTGCCAGCAGTCCGGGCTATGGCTACACCTTC.

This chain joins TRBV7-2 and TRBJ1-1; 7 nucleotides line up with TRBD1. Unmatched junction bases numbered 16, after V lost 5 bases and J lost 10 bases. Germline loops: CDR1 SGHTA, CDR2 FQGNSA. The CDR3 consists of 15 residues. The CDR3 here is CASSLEEGAAVRAFF. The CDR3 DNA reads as TGTGCCAGCAGCCTCGAGGAGGGGGCCGCGGTAAGAGCTTTCTTT.

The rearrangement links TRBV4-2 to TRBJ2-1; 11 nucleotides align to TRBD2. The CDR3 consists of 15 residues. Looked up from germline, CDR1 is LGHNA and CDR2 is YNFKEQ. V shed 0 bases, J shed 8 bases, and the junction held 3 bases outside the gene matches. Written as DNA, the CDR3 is TGTGCCAGCAGCCAAGACGCTAGCGGGGGGTATGAGCAGTTCTTC. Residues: CASSQDASGGYEQFF.

CDR3 region: CASSLRQDYYEQYF. CDR3 DNA: TGTGCCAGCAGCTTACGCCAGGACTACTACGAGCAGTACTTC. The V call is TRBV7-6, the J call TRBJ2-4, with D possibly matching TRBD2 (6 bases). The assigned J gene may be wrong: the sequence end matches TRBJ2-7 better. From germline, CDR1 is SGHVS and CDR2 FNYEAQ. CDR3 length equals 14 residues.

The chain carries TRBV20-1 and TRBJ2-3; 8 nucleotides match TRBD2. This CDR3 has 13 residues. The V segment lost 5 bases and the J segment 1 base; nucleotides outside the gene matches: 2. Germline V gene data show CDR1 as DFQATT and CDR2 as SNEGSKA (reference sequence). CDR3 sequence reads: CSADSGGTDTQYF. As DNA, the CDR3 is TGCAGTGCTGATAGCGGGGGCACAGATACGCAGTATTTT.

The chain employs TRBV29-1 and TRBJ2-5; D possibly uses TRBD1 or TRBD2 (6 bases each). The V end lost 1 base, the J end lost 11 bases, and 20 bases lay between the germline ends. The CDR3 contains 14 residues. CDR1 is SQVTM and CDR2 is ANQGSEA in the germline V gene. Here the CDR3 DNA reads TGCAGCGTTGAAGCCGGGACACCACTAGCAGAGCAGTACTTC. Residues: CSVEAGTPLAEQYF.

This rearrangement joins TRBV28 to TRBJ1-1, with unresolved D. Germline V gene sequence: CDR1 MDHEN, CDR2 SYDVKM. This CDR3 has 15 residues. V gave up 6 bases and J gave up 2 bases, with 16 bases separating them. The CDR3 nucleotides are TGTGCCAGCAGCCCCTTCTACGAGGATAACACTGAAGCTTTCTTT. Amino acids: CASSPFYEDNTEAFF.

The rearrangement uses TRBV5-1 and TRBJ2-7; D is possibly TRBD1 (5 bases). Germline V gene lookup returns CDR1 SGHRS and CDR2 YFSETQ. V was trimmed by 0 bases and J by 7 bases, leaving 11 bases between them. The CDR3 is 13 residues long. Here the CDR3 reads CASSLAAGNEQYF. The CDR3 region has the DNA TGCGCCAGCAGCTTGGCAGCAGGGAATGAGCAGTACTTC.

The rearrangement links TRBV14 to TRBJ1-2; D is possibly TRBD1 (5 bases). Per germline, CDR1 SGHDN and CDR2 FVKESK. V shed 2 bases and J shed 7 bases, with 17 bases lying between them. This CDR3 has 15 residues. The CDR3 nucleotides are TGTGCCAGCAGCCAAACCCCCGGGGCTATGGGTGGCTACACCTTC. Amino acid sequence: CASSQTPGAMGGYTF.

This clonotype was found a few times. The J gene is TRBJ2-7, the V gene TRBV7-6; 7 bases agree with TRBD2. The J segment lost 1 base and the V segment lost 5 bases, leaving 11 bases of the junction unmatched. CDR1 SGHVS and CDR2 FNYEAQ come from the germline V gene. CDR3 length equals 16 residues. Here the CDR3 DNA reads TGTGCCAGCAGCCCTCTCGCGGGGGTCGGATCCTACGAGCAGTACTTC. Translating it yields CASSPLAGVGSYEQYF.

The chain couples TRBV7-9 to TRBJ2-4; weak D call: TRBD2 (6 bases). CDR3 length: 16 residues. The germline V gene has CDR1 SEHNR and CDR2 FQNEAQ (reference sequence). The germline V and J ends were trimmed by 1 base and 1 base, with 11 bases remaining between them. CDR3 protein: CASSLGGAGAKNIQYF. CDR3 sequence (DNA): TGTGCCAGCAGCTTAGGAGGGGCGGGGGCCAAAAACATTCAGTACTTC.

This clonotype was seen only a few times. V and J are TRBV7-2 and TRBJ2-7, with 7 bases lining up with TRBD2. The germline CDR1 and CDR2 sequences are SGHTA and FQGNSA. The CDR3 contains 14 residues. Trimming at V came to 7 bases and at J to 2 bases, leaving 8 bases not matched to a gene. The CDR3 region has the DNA TGTGCCAGCACTTCCGGGGGGTGGGCCTACGAGCAGTACTTC. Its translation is CASTSGGWAYEQYF.

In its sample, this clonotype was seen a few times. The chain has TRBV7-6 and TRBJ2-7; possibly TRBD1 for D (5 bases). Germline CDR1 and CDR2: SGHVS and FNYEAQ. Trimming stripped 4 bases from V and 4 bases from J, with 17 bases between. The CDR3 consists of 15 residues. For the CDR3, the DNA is TGTGCCAGCAGCTCCGACAGTCTTAAGGCTTACGAGCAGTACTTC. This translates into CASSSDSLKAYEQYF.

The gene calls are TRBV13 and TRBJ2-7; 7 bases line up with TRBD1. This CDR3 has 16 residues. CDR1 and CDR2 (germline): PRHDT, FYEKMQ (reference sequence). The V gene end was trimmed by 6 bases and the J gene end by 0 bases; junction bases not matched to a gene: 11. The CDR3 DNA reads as TGTGCCAGCAGTCTGACAGGGACCTTTTCCTCCTACGAGCAGTACTTC. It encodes CASSLTGTFSSYEQYF.

The CDR3 is CASSSPRSGGPSSYNEQFF. The CDR3 region has the DNA TGTGCCAGCAGTTCCCCGAGGAGCGGGGGGCCCAGCTCCTACAATGAGCAGTTCTTC. The chain is built from TRBV6-5 and TRBJ2-1; 9 bases agree with TRBD2. There are 19 residues in the CDR3. Germline V gene lookup returns CDR1 MNHEY and CDR2 SVGAGI. The trim removed 4 bases at V and 0 bases at J, leaving 13 bases unmatched.

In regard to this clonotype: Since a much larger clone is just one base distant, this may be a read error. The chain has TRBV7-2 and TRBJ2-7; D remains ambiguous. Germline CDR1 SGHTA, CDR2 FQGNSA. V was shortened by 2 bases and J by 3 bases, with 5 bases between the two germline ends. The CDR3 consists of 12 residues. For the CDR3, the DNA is TGTGCCAGCAGCTTAAGGTTCTACGAGCAGTACTTC. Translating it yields CASSLRFYEQYF.

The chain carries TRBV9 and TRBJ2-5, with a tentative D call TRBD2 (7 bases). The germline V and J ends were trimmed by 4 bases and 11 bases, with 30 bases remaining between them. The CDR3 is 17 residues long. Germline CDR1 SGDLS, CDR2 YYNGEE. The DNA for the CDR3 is TGTGCCAGCAGCCCCTCTGGCGGGGGCTCCACCTACAATGAGCAGTACTTC. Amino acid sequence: CASSPSGGGSTYNEQYF.

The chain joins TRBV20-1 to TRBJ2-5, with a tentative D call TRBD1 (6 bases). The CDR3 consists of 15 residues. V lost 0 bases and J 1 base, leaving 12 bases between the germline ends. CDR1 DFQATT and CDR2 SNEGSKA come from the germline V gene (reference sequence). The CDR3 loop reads CSARDLRQAQETQYF. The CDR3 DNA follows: TGCAGTGCTAGAGATTTGCGACAGGCCCAAGAGACCCAGTACTTC.

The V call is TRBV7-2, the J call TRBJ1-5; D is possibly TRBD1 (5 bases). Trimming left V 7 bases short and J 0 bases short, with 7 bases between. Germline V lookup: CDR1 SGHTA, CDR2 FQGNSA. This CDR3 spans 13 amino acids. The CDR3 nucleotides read TGTGCCAGCACGACAGATAGCAATCAGCCCCAGCATTTT. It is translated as CASTTDSNQPQHF.